Detailed here is one T cell receptor beta chain. This sample stems from a study of identical twins. The CDR3 is 15 residues long. V gave up 2 bases and J gave up 5 bases; unmatched junction bases: 10. Per the germline V gene, CDR1 is DFQATT and CDR2 is SNEGSKA (reference sequence). TCRdb analysed the 5' RACE reads with MiXCR anew, one entry per CDR3 protein. The sample includes about 1.7 million distinct CDR3 sequences, under 35% of them seen just once. Sequenced input: cord blood. V usage is TRBV20-1 and J usage is TRBJ1-1, with TRBD1 matching 8 bases. The receptor comes from a newborn girl in good health. The CDR3 spells CSARFQGALYTEAFF. CDR3 DNA sequence: TGCAGTGCTAGATTTCAGGGGGCGTTATATACTGAAGCTTTCTTT.